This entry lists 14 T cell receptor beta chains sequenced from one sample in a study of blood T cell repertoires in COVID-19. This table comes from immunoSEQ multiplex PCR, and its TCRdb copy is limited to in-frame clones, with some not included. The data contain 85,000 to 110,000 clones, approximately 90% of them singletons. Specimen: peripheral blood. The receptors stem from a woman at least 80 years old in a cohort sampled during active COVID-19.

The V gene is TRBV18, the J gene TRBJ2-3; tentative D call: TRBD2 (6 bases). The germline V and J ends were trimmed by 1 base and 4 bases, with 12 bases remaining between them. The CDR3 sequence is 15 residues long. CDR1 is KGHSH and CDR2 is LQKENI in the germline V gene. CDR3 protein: CASSPRGVAADTQYF. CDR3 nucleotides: TGTGCCAGCTCACCACGGGGGGTAGCAGCAGATACGCAGTATTTT.

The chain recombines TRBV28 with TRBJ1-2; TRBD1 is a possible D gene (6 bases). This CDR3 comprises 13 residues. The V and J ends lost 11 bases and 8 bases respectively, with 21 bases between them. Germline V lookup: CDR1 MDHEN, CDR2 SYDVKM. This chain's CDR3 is CAHAGAGAKGYTF. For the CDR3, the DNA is TGTGCCCACGCCGGTGCAGGGGCCAAAGGCTACACCTTC.

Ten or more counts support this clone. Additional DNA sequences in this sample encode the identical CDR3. CDR3 bases: TGTGCCAGCAGCCAAAAAGAGGCGAACACTGAAGCTTTCTTT. Translating gives CASSQKEANTEAFF. The chain carries TRBV3-1 (or the pseudogene TRBV3-2) and TRBJ1-1; D call uncertain. This CDR3 is 14 amino acids long. CDR1 and CDR2 from the germline V gene are LGHDT and YNNKEL (reference sequence). The V and J ends lost 2 bases and 1 base respectively, with 8 bases between them.

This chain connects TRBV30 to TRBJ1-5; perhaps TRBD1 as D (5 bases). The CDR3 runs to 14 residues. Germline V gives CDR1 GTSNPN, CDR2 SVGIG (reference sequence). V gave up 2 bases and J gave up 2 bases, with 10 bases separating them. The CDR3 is CAWSWVGGNQPQHF. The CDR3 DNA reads TGTGCCTGGAGTTGGGTAGGGGGCAATCAGCCCCAGCATTTT.

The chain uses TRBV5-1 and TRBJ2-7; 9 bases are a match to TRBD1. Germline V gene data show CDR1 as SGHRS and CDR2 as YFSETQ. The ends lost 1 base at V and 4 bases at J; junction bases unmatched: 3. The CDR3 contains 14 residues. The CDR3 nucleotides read TGCGCCAGCAGCTTGACGGGACAGGGATACGAGCAGTACTTC. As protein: CASSLTGQGYEQYF.

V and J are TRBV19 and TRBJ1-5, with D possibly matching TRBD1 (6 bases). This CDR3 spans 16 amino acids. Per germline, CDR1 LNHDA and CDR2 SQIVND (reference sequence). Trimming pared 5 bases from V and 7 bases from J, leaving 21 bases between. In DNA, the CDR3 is TGTGCCAGTAGTCTAACCGCCCTCCAGGGGCTGCAGCCCCAGCATTTT. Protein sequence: CASSLTALQGLQPQHF.

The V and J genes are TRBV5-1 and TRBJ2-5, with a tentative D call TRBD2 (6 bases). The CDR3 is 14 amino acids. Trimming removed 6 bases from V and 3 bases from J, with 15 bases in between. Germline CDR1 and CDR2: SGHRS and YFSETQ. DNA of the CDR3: TGCGCCAGCAATACGGGGGACTCAAAAGAGACCCAGTACTTC. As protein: CASNTGDSKETQYF.

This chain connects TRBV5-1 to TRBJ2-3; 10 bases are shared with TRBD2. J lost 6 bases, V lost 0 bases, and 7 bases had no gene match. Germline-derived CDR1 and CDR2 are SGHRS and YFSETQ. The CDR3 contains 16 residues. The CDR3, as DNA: TGCGCCAGCAGCTTGGTGTCTAGCGGGGGTCTGGATACGCAGTATTTT. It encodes CASSLVSSGGLDTQYF.

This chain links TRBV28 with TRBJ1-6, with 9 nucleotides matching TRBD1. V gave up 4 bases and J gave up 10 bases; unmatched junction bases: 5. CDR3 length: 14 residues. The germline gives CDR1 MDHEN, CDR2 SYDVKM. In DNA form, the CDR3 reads TGTGCCAGCAGTTCGGGACAGGGACGATCACCCCTCCACTTT. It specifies CASSSGQGRSPLHF.

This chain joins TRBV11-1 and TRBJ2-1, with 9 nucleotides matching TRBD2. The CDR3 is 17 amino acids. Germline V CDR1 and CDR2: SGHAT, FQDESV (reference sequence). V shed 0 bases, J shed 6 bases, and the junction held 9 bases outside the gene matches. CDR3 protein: CASSLALSSGGLNEQFF. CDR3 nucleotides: TGTGCCAGCAGCTTAGCGTTGAGTAGCGGGGGACTCAATGAGCAGTTCTTC.

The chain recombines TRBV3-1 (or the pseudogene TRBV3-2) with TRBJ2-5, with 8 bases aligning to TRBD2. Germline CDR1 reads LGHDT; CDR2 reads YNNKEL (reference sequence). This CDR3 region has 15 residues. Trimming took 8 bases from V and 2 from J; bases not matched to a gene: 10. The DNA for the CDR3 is TGTGCCAGCTCAGGCGCGGGGGGAGGACAAGAGACCCAGTACTTC. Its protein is CASSGAGGGQETQYF.

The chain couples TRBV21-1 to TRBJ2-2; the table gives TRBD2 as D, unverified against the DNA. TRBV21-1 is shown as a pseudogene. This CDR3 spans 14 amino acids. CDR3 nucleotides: TGTGCCACCCCGACTAGCGGGAGGTCCGGGGAGCTGTTTTTT. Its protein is CATPTSGRSGELFF.

Written as DNA, the CDR3 is TGTGCCAGCAGCCCCCCCGGGACAGTCGAAAAACTGTTTTTT. Amino acids: CASSPPGTVEKLFF. The rearrangement links TRBV9 to TRBJ1-4; 7 bases are a match to TRBD1. V lost 4 bases to trimming and J lost 8 bases; unmatched junction nucleotides: 8. Germline V CDR1 and CDR2: SGDLS, YYNGEE. The CDR3 has 14 amino acids.

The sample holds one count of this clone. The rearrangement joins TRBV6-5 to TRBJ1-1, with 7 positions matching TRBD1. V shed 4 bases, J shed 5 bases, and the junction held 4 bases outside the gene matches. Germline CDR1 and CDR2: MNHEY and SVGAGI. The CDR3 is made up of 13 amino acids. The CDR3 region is CASSLTGQTEAFF. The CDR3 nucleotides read TGTGCCAGCAGTTTGACAGGGCAGACTGAAGCTTTCTTT.